This TCR beta chain was identified during a study of identical twins' blood T cells. General study results and limits: Twins shared more top CDR3 clonotypes than unrelated donors did.

Likely shared infections and vaccines: all three twin pairs were reared together. Notes on this clonotype: Its antigen is not identified.

The CDR3 spans 13 residues. Germline V lookup: CDR1 MNHEY, CDR2 SMNVEV (reference sequence). V dropped 5 bases and J dropped 4 bases, with 11 bases sitting between them. TCRdb reprocessed the 5' RACE reads with MiXCR, giving one entry per CDR3 protein. Of 350,000 to 400,000 distinct CDR3 sequences in the sample, 25% to 35% were seen once. This chain joins TRBV27 and TRBJ1-1; no definite D call. This clonotype was obtained from a woman aged 18-55 years in good health. Sequenced material: PBMCs. The CDR3 bases are TGTGCCAGCAGTCTCAGCGAAGTCACTGAAGCTTTCTTT. Translating gives CASSLSEVTEAFF.